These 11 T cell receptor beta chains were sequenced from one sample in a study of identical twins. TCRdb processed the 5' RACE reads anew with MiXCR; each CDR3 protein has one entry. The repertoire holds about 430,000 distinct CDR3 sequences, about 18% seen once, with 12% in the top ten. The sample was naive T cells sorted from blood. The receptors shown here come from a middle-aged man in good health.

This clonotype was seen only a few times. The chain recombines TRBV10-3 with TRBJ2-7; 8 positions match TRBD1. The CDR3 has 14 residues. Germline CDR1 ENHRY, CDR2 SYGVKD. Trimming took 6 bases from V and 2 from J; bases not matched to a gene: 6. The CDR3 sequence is CAIRPGQEPYEQYF. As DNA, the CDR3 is TGTGCCATCAGACCGGGACAGGAGCCCTACGAGCAGTACTTC.

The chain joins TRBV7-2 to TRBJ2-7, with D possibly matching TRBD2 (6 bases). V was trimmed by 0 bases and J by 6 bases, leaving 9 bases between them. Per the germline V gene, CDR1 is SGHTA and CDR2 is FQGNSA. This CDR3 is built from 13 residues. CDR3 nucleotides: TGTGCCAGCAGCTTAGCGGGAGGTTTCGAGCAGTACTTC. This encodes CASSLAGGFEQYF.

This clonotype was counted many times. The CDR3 reads CASSSTRYSYNEQFF. As DNA, the CDR3 is TGTGCCAGCAGCTCAACCCGTTACTCCTACAATGAGCAGTTCTTC. The chain couples TRBV7-2 to TRBJ2-1; no clear D gene. This CDR3 spans 15 amino acids. The germline V and J ends were trimmed by 4 bases and 0 bases, with 10 bases remaining between them. Germline V gives CDR1 SGHTA, CDR2 FQGNSA.

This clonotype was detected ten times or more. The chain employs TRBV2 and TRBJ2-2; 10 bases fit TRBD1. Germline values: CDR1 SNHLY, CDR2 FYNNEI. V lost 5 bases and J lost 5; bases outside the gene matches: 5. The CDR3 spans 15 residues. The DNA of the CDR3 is TGTGCCAGCAGTTGGACAGGGGGGGAGACCGGGGAGCTGTTTTTT. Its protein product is CASSWTGGETGELFF. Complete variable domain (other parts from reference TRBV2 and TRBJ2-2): EPEVTQTPSHQVTQMGQEVILRCVPISNHLYFYWYRQILGQKVEFLVSFYNNEISEKSEIFDDQFSVERPDGSNFTLKIRSTKLEDSAMYFCASSWTGGETGELFFGEGSRLTVL.

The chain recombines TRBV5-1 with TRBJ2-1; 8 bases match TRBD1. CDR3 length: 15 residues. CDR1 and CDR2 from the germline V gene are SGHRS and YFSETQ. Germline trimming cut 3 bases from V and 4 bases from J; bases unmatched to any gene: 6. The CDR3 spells CASSSGTGQYNEQFF. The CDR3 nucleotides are TGCGCCAGCAGCTCCGGGACAGGCCAATACAATGAGCAGTTCTTC.

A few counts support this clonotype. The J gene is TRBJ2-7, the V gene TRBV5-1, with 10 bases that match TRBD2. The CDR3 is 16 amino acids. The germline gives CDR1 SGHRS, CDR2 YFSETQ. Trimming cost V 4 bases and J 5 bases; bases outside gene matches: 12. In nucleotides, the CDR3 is TGCGCCAGCAGCCCCGGAAGTAGCGGGAGGCCCGACGAGCAGTACTTC. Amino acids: CASSPGSSGRPDEQYF.

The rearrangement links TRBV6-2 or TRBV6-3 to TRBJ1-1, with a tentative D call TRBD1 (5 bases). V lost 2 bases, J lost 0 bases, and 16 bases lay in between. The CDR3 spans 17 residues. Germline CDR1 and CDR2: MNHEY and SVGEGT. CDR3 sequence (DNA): TGTGCCAGCAGTTACCTTAGTGTCGGGGCACTGAACACTGAAGCTTTCTTT. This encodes CASSYLSVGALNTEAFF.

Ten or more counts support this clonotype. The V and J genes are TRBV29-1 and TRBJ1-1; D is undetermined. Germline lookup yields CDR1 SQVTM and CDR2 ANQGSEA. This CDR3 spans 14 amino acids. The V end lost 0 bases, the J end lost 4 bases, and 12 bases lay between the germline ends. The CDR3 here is CSVEDRRRGTEAFF. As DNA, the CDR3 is TGCAGCGTTGAAGACCGTCGCCGGGGCACTGAAGCTTTCTTT. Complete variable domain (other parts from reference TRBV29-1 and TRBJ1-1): SAVISQKPSRDICQRGTSLTIQCQVDSQVTMMFWYRQQPGQSLTLIATANQGSEATYESGFVIDKFPISRPNLTFSTLTVSNMSPEDSSIYLCSVEDRRRGTEAFFGQGTRLTVV.

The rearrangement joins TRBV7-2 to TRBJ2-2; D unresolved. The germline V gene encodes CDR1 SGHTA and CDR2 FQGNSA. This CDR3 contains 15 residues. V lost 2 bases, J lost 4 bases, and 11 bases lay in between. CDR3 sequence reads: CASSLRSRSTGELFF. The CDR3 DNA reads TGTGCCAGCAGCTTAAGGAGCAGATCCACCGGGGAGCTGTTTTTT.

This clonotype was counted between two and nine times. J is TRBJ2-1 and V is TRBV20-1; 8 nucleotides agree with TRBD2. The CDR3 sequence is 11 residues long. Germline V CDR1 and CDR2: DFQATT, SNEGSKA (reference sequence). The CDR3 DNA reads TGCAGCCCCCAGCGGGAGAATGAGCAGTTCTTC. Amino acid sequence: CSPQRENEQFF.

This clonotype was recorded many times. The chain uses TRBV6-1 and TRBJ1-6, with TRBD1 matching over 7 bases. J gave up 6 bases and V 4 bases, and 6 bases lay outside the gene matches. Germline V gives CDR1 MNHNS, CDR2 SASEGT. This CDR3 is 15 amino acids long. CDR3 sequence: CASSAGTAINSPLHF. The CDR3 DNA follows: TGTGCCAGCAGTGCAGGGACAGCCATTAATTCACCCCTCCACTTT.